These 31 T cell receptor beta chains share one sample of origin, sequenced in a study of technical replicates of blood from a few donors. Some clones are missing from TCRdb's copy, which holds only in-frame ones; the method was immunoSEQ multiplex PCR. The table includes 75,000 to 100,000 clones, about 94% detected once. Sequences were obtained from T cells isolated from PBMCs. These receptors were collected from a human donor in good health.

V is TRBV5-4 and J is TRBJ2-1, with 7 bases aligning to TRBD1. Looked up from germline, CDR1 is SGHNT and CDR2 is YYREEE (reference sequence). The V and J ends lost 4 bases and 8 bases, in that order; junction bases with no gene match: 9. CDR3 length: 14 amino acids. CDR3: CASSHAQGSDEQFF. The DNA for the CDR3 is TGTGCCAGCAGCCACGCACAGGGGAGCGATGAGCAGTTCTTC.

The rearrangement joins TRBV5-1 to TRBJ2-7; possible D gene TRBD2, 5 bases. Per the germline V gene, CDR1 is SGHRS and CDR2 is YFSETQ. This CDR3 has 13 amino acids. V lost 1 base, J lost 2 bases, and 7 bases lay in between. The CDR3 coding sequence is TGCGCCAGCAGCTTGACTAGTCCCTACGAGCAGTACTTC. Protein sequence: CASSLTSPYEQYF.

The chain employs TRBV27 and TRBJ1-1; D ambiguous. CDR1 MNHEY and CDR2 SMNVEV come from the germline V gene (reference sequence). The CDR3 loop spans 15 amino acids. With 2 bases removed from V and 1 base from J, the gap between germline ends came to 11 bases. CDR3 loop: CASSLAGGGNTEAFF. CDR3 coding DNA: TGTGCCAGCAGTTTAGCGGGAGGTGGGAACACTGAAGCTTTCTTT.

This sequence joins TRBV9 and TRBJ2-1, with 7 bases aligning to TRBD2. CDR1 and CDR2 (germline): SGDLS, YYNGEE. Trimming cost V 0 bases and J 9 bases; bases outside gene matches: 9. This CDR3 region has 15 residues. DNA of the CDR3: TGTGCCAGCAGCGTAGGCGGGAGTAACGCGGGTGAGCAGTTCTTC. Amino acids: CASSVGGSNAGEQFF.

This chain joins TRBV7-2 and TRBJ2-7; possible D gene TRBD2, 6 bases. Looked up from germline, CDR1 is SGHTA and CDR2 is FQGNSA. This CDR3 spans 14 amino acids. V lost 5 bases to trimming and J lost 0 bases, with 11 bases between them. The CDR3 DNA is TGTGCCAGCAGCCCCCGGGACTCCTCCTACGAGCAGTACTTC. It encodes CASSPRDSSYEQYF.

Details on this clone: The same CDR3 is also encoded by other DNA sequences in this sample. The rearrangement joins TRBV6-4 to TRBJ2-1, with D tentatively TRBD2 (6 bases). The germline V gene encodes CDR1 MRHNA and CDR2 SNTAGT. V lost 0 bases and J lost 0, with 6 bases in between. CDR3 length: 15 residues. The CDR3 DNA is TGTGCCAGCAGTGACTCTAGCGGCTCCTACAATGAGCAGTTCTTC. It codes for CASSDSSGSYNEQFF.

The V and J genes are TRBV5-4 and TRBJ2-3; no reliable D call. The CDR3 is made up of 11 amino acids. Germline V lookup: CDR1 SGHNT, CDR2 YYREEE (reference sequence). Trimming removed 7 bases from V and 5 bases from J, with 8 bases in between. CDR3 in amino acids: CASRSVDTQYF. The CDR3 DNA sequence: TGTGCCAGCCGCTCGGTAGATACGCAGTATTTT. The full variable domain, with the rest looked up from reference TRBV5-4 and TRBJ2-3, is ETGVTQSPTHLIKTRGQQVTLRCSSQSGHNTVSWYQQALGQGPQFIFQYYREEENGRGNFPPRFSGLQFPNYSSELNVNALELDDSALYLCASRSVDTQYFGPGTRLTVL.

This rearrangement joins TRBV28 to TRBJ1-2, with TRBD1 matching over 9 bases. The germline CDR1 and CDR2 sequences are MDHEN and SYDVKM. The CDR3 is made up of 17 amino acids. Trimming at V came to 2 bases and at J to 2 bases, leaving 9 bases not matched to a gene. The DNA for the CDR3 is TGTGCCAGCAGTTTACTGGGACAGGGACAAATAAACTATGGCTACACCTTC. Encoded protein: CASSLLGQGQINYGYTF.

The CDR3 bases are TGTGCCATCAGCCTTCTCGACAGGGCTGAAGCTTTCTTT. Protein sequence: CAISLLDRAEAFF. V usage is TRBV10-3 and J usage is TRBJ1-1, with 7 bases matching TRBD1. J was trimmed by 6 bases and V by 6 bases; bases with no gene match: 7. The CDR3 runs to 13 residues. In germline, CDR1 is ENHRY, CDR2 SYGVKD.

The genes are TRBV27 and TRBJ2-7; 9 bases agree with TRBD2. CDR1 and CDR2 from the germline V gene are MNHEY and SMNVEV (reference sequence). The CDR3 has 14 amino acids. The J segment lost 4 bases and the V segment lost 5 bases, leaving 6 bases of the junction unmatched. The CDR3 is CASSLHLAGYEQYF. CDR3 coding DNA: TGTGCCAGCAGTCTACACCTAGCGGGGTACGAGCAGTACTTC.

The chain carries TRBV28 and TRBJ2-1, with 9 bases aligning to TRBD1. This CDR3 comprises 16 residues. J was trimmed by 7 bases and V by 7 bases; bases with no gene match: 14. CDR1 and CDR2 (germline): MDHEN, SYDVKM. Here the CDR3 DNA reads TGTGCCAGCACCGGCCCGCCCGGGACAGGGAGGAATGAGCAGTTCTTC. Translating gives CASTGPPGTGRNEQFF.

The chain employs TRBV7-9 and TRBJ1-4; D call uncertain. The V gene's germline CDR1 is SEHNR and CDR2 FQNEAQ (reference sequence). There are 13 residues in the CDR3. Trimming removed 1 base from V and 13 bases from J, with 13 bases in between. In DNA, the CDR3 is TGTGCCAGCAGCTTAGGCGGGGTGGAAGGACTGTTTTTT. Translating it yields CASSLGGVEGLFF.

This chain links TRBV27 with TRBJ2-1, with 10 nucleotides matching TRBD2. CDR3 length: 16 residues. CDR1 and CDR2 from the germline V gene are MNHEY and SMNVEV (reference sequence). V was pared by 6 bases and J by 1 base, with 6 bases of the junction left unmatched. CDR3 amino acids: CASREFSGRSYNEQFF. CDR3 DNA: TGTGCCAGCAGGGAGTTTAGCGGGAGGTCCTACAATGAGCAGTTCTTC.

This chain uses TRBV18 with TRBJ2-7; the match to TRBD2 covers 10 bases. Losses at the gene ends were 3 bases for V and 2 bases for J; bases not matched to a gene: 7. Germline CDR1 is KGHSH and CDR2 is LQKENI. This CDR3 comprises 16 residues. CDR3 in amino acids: CASSPRASGSPYEQYF. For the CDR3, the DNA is TGTGCCAGCTCACCGCGGGCTAGCGGGAGTCCCTACGAGCAGTACTTC.

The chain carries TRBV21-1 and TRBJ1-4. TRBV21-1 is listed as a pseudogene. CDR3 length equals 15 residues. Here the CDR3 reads CASSKATPGAEKLFF. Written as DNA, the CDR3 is TGTGCCAGCAGCAAAGCAACCCCGGGAGCTGAAAAACTGTTTTTT.

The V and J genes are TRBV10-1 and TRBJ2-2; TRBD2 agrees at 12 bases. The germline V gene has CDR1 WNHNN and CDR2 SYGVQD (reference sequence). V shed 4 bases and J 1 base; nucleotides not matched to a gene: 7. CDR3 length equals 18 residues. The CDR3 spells CASSVVASGRVNTGELFF. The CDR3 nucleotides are TGCGCCAGCAGTGTTGTAGCTAGCGGGAGGGTGAACACCGGGGAGCTGTTTTTT.

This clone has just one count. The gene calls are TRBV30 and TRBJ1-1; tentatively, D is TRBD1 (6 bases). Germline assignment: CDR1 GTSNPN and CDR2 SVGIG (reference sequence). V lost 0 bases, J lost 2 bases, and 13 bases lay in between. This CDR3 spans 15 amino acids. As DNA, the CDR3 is TGTGCCTGGAGTGTAGGGGGGGGAATAAACACTGAAGCTTTCTTT. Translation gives CAWSVGGGINTEAFF.

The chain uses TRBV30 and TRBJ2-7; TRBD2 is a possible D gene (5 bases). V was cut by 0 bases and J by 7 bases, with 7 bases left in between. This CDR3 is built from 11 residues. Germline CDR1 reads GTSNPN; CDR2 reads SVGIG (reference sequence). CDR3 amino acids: CAWSVGVEQYF. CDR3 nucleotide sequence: TGTGCCTGGAGTGTCGGGGTTGAGCAGTACTTC.

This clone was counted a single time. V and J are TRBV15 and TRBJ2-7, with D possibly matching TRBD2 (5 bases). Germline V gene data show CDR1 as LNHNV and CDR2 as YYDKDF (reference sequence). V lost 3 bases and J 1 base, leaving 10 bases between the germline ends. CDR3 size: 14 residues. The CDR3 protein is CATSRSGLSYEQYF. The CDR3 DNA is TGTGCCACCAGCAGGAGTGGACTGTCCTACGAGCAGTACTTC.

The CDR3 DNA reads TGTGCCAGCAGCTTCGGACTGGACAGGGTGGCTGAGACCCAGTACTTC. Its protein is CASSFGLDRVAETQYF. V is TRBV5-6 and J is TRBJ2-5; the match to TRBD1 covers 8 bases. Germline V CDR1 and CDR2: SGHDT, YYEEEE. The CDR3 sequence is 16 residues long. The V gene end was trimmed by 2 bases and the J gene end by 5 bases; junction bases not matched to a gene: 11.

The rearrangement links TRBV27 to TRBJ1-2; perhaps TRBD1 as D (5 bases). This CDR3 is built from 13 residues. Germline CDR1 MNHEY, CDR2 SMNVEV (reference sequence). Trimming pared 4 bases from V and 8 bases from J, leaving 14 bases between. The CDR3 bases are TGTGCCAGCAGTTCTATTGGGGAGGGGGGCTACACCTTC. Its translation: CASSSIGEGGYTF.

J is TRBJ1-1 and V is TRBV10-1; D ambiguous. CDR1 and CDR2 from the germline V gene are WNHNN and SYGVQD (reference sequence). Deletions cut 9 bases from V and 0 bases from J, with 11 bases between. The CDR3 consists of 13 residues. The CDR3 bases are TGCGCCAGAATTATTAATCTGAACACTGAAGCTTTCTTT. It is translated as CARIINLNTEAFF.

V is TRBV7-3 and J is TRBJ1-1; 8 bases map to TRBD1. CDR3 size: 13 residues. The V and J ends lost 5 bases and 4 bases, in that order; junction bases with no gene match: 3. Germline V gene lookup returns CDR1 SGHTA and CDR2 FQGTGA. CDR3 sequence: CASSHTGGTEAFF. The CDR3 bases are TGTGCCAGCAGCCATACAGGGGGCACTGAAGCTTTCTTT.

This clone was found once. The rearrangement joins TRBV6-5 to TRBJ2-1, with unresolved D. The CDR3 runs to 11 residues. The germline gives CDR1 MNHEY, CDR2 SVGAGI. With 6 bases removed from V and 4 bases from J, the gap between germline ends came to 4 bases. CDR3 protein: CASRQYNEQFF. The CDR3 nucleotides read TGTGCCAGCAGACAGTACAATGAGCAGTTCTTC.

CDR3 sequence: CASKVISGYNEQFF. In nucleotides, the CDR3 is TGTGCCAGCAAAGTGATTAGCGGATACAATGAGCAGTTCTTC. The chain is built from TRBV2 and TRBJ2-1; possibly TRBD2 for D (6 bases). V gave up 7 bases and J gave up 4 bases, with 14 bases separating them. Germline V CDR1 and CDR2: SNHLY, FYNNEI. The CDR3 covers 14 residues.

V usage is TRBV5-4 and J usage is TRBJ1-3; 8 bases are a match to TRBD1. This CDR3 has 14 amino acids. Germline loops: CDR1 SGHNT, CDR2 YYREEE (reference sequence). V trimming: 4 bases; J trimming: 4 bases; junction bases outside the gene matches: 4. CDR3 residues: CASSRTGSGNTIYF. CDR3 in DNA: TGTGCCAGCAGCAGGACAGGGAGCGGAAACACCATATATTTT.

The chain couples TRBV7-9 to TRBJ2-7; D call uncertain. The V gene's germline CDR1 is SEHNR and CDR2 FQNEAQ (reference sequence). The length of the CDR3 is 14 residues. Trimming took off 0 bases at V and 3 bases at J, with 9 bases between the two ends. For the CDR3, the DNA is TGTGCCAGCAGCTTAGCCTTTTCCGGCTACGAGCAGTACTTC. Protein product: CASSLAFSGYEQYF.

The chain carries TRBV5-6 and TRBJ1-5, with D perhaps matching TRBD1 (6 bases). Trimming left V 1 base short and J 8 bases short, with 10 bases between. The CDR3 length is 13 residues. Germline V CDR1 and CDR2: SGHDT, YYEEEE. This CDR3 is CASSLWGGEPQHF. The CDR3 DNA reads TGTGCCAGCAGCTTGTGGGGGGGCGAGCCCCAGCATTTT.

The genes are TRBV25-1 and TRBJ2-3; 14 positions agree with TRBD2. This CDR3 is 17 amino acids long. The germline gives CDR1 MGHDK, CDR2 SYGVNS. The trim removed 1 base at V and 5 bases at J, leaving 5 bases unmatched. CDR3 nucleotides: TGTGCCAGCAGTGAATGGGGACTAGCGGGAGTAGGAGATACGCAGTATTTT. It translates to CASSEWGLAGVGDTQYF.

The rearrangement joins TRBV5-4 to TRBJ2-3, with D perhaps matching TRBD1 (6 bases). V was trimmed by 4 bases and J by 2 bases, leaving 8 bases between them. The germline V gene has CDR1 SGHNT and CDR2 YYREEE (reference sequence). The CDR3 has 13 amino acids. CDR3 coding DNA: TGTGCCAGCAGCCGACAGGACACAGATACGCAGTATTTT. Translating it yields CASSRQDTDTQYF.

CDR3 DNA sequence: TGTGCCAGCAAGGAAGATACAGGGGTCGGTGAAGCTTTCTTT. Translating it yields CASKEDTGVGEAFF. This rearrangement joins TRBV6-1 to TRBJ1-1; TRBD1 aligns across 7 bases. This CDR3 contains 14 residues. J lost 7 bases, V lost 7 bases, and 12 bases had no gene match. Germline V gives CDR1 MNHNS, CDR2 SASEGT.